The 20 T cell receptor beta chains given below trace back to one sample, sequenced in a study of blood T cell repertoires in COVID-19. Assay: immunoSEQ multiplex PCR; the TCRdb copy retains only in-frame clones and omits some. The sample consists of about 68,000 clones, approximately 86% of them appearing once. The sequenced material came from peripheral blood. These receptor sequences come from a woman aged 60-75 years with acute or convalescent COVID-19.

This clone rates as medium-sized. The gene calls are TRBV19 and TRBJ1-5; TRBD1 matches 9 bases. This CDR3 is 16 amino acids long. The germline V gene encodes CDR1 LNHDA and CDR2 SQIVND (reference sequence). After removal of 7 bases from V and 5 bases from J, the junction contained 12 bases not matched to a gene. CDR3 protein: CASKTGTGGAHQPQHF. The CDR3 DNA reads TGTGCCAGTAAGACCGGAACAGGGGGCGCCCATCAGCCCCAGCATTTT.

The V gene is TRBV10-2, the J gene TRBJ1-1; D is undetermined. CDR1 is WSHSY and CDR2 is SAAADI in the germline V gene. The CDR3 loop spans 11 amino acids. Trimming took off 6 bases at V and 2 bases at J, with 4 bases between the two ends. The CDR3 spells CASRANTEAFF. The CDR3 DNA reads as TGCGCCAGCAGGGCTAACACTGAAGCTTTCTTT.

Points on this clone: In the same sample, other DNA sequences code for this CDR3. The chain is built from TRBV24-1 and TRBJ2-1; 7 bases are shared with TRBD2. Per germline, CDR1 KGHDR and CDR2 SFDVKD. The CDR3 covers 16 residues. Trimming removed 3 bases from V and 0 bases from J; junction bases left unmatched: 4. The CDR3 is CATSDQTGGSYNEQFF. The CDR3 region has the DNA TGTGCCACCAGTGATCAGACGGGGGGCTCCTACAATGAGCAGTTCTTC.

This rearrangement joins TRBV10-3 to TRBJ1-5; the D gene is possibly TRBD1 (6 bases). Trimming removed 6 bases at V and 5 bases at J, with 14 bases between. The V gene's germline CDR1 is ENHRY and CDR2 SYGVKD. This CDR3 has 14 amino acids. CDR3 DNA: TGTGCCATCAGGCAGGGGCTGGGTGATCAGCCCCAGCATTTT. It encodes CAIRQGLGDQPQHF.

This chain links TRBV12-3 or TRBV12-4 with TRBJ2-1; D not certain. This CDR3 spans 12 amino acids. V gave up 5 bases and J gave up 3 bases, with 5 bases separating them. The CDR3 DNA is TGTGCCAGCAGTGGCAGCTACAATGAGCAGTTCTTC. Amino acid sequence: CASSGSYNEQFF.

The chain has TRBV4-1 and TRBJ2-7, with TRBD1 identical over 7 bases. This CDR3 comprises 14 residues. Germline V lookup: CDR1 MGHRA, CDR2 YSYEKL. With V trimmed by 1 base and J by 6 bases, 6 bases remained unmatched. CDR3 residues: CASSQARGRREQYF. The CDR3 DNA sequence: TGCGCCAGCAGCCAAGCGAGGGGGCGACGCGAGCAGTACTTC.

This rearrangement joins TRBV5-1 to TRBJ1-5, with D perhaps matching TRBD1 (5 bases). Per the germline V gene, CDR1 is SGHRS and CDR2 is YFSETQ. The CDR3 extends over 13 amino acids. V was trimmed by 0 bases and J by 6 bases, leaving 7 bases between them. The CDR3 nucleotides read TGCGCCAGCAGCTTGGGGGGCGGTCAGCCCCAGCATTTT. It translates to CASSLGGGQPQHF.

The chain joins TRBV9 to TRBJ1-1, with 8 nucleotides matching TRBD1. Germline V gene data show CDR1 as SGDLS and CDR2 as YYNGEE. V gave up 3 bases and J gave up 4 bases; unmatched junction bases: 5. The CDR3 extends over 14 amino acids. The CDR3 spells CASSAQTGVTEAFF. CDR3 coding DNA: TGTGCCAGCAGCGCGCAGACAGGGGTCACTGAAGCTTTCTTT.

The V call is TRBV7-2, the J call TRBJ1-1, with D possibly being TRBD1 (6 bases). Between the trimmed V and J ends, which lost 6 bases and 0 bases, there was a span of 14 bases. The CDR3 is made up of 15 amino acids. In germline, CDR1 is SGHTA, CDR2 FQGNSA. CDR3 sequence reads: CASSQNRAMNTEAFF. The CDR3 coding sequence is TGTGCCAGCAGTCAGAACAGGGCCATGAACACTGAAGCTTTCTTT.

The CDR3 DNA reads TGTGCCACCAGTGGCAAACAGGGGGACCGGGGGAACTACGAGCAGTACTTC. This translates into CATSGKQGDRGNYEQYF. This chain joins TRBV24-1 and TRBJ2-7; 8 bases are shared with TRBD1. CDR1 is KGHDR, CDR2 SFDVKD, per germline. The CDR3 spans 17 residues. The V and J ends lost 5 bases and 3 bases, in that order; junction bases with no gene match: 14.

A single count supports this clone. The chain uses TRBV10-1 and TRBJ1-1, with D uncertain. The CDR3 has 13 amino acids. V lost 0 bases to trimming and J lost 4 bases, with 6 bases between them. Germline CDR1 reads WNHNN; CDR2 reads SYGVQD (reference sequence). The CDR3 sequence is CASSESRITEAFF. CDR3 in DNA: TGCGCCAGCAGTGAGTCGAGGATCACTGAAGCTTTCTTT.

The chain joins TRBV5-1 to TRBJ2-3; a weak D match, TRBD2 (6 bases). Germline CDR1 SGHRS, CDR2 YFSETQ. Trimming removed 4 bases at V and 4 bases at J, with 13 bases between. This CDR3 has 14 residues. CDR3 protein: CASSDTAGPDTQYF. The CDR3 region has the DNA TGCGCCAGCAGCGATACAGCGGGCCCAGATACGCAGTATTTT.

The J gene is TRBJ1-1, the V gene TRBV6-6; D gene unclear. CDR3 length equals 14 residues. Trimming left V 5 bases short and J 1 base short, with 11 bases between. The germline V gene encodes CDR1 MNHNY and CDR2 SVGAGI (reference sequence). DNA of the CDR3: TGTGCCAGCAGTCCACGACACCCGAACACTGAAGCTTTCTTT. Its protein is CASSPRHPNTEAFF.

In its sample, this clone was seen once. The DNA for the CDR3 is TGTGCCACCAGTTCAGCCGGGACAGAAGAGACCCAGTACTTC. Protein: CATSSAGTEETQYF. The chain combines TRBV24-1 with TRBJ2-5, with 7 bases identical to TRBD1. This CDR3 comprises 14 residues. The germline V gene encodes CDR1 KGHDR and CDR2 SFDVKD. The junction had 6 bases not matched to a gene; V was cut back by 6 bases and J by 3 bases.

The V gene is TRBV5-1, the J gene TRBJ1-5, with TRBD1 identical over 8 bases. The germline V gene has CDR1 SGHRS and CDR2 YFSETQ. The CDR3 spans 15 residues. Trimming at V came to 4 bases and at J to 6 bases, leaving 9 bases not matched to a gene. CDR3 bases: TGCGCCAGCAGCGCGGACGGACAGGGTGCTCAGCCCCAGCATTTT. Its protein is CASSADGQGAQPQHF.

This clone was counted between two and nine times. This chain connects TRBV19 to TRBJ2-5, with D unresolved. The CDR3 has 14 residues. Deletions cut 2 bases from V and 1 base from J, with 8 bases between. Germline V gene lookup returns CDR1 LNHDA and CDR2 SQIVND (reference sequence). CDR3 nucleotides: TGTGCCAGTAGTATAAGCCGTAGCCAAGAGACCCAGTACTTC. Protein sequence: CASSISRSQETQYF.

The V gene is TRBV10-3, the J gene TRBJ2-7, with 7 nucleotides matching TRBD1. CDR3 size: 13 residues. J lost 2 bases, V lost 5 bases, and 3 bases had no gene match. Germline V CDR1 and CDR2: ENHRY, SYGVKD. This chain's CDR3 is CAISNRGPYEQYF. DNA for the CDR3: TGTGCCATCAGTAACAGGGGACCCTACGAGCAGTACTTC.

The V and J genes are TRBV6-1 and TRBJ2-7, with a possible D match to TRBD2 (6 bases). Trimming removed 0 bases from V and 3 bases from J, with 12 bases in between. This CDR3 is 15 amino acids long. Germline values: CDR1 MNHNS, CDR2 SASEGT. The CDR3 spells CASSEAASAVYEQYF. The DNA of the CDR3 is TGTGCCAGCAGTGAAGCGGCTAGCGCGGTCTACGAGCAGTACTTC.

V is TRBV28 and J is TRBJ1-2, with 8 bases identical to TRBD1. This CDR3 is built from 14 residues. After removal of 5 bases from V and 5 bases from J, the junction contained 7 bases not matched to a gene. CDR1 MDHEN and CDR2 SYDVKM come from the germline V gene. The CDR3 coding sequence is TGTGCCAGCAGTACGAGGACAGGGTCTTATGGCTACACCTTC. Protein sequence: CASSTRTGSYGYTF.

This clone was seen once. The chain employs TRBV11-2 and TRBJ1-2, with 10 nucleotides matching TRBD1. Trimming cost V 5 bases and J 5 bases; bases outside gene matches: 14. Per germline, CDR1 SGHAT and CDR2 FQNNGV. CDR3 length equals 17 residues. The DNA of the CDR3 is TGTGCCAGCAGCGCCGGGACAGGGGCCCTTACGATATATGGCTACACCTTC. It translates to CASSAGTGALTIYGYTF. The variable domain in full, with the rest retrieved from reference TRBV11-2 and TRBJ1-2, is EAGVAQSPRYKIIEKRQSVAFWCNPISGHATLYWYQQILGQGPKLLIQFQNNGVVDDSQLPKDRFSAERLKGVDSTLKIQPAKLEDSAVYLCASSAGTGALTIYGYTFGSGTRLTVV.